This T cell receptor beta chain stems from a study of patients and donors after allogeneic stem cell transplantation. This clonotype was seen at least ten times. TCRdb used MiXCR to reprocess the RT-PCR reads, holding one entry per CDR3 protein. The profile shows 920,000 or so distinct CDR3 sequences, approximately 18% of them singletons. This clonotype was obtained from a human donor who was either an allogeneic HSCT recipient or a stem cell or donor lymphocyte infusion donor (not recorded which). It is not recorded whose cells these are; they may come from a transplant donor. Sequenced sample: blood, either unsorted or a sorted T cell fraction (not recorded which).

The CDR3 sequence is CASSRTSGGTNEQFF. DNA of the CDR3: TGTGCCAGCAGCCGAACTAGCGGGGGCACCAATGAGCAGTTCTTC. The genes are TRBV12-3 or TRBV12-4 and TRBJ2-1; 11 bases map to TRBD2. CDR3 length: 15 residues. J lost 6 bases, V lost 6 bases, and 7 bases had no gene match.